This is a list of T cell receptor beta chains from one sample in a study of siplizumab effects on memory and regulatory T cells. Here immunoSEQ multiplex PCR was the method, and the copy in TCRdb shows in-frame clones only, minus some. The table shows over 90,000 clones, with approximately 90% occurring only once. Sample: CD4+ T cells sorted from blood. Receptors were obtained from a human donor in good health. The CDR3 runs from the conserved cysteine through the conserved F or W. The order of the fields is V gene, D gene, J gene, CDR3 protein, CDR3 DNA. A D gene is named only where the DNA matches it firmly.

>TRBV2|TRBD2|TRBJ2-5
CASRFRTSGLQETQYF
TGTGCCAGCAGGTTTAGGACTAGCGGGCTACAAGAGACCCAGTACTTC
>TRBV25-1|TRBD1|TRBJ2-5
CASSEIYPTGDTETQYF
TGTGCCAGCAGTGAAATTTACCCGACAGGGGACACAGAGACCCAGTACTTC
>TRBV27|.|TRBJ1-5
CASMGWGRRGSGQPQHF
TGTGCCAGCATGGGTTGGGGACGGAGGGGTTCAGGCCAGCCCCAGCATTTT
>TRBV7-9|.|TRBJ2-1
CASSLAGSRYNEQFF
TGTGCCAGCAGCTTGGCAGGGAGTCGCTACAATGAGCAGTTCTTC
>TRBV11-2|TRBD1|TRBJ1-2
CASSQPARGTGFYGYTF
TGTGCCAGCAGCCAACCAGCGCGAGGGACAGGGTTCTATGGCTACACCTTC
>TRBV10-3|.|TRBJ1-5
CAISPGPLSNQPQHF
TGTGCCATCAGTCCGGGTCCGCTTAGCAATCAGCCCCAGCATTTT
>TRBV5-1|TRBD2|TRBJ2-1
CASSPGLGRANEQFF
TGCGCCAGCAGCCCAGGACTAGGCCGGGCCAATGAGCAGTTCTTC
>TRBV10-2|.|TRBJ2-5
CASSEMGGLQETQYF
TGCGCCAGCAGTGAGATGGGGGGCTTGCAAGAGACCCAGTACTTC
>TRBV28|TRBD2|TRBJ2-3
CASSLGTSVSTDTQYF
TGTGCCAGCAGTTTAGGGACTAGTGTCAGCACAGATACGCAGTATTTT
>TRBV2|TRBD1|TRBJ2-7
CATTPNLQGYEQYF
TGTGCCACCACTCCAAACCTACAGGGGTACGAGCAGTACTTC
>TRBV28|TRBD1|TRBJ1-3
CASSPDRPSGNTIYF
TGTGCCAGCAGTCCGGACAGGCCTTCGGGAAACACCATATATTTT
>TRBV6-1|.|TRBJ1-1
CASSESLDTEAFF
TGTGCCAGCAGTGAAAGTCTGGACACTGAAGCTTTCTTT